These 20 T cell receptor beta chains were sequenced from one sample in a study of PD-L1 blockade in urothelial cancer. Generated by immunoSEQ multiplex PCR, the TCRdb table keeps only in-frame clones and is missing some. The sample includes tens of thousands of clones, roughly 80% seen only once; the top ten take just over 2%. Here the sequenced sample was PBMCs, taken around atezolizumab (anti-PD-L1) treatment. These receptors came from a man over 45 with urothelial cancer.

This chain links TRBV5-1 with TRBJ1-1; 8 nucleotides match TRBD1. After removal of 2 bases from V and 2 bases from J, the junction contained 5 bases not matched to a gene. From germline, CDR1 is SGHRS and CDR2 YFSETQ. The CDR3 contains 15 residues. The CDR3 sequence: CASSFQGAPNTEAFF. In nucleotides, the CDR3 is TGCGCCAGCAGCTTTCAGGGGGCACCTAACACTGAAGCTTTCTTT. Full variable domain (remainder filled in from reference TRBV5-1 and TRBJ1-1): KAGVTQTPRYLIKTRGQQVTLSCSPISGHRSVSWYQQTPGQGLQFLFEYFSETQRNKGNFPGRFSGRQFSNSRSEMNVSTLELGDSALYLCASSFQGAPNTEAFFGQGTRLTVV.

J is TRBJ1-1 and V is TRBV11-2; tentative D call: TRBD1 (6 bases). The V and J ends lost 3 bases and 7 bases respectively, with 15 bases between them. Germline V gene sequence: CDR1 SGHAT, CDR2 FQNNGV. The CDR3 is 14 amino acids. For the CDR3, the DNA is TGTGCCAGCAGCTTTCGTCCCGGACAGTTTGAAGCTTTCTTT. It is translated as CASSFRPGQFEAFF.

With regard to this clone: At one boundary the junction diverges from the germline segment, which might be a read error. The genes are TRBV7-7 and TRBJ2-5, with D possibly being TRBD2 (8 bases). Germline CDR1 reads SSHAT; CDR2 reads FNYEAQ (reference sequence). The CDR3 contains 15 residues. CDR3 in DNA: TGTGCTAGCAGCTTAGGGGGCGGGGGGAAAGAGACCCAGTACTTC. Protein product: CASSLGGGGKETQYF.

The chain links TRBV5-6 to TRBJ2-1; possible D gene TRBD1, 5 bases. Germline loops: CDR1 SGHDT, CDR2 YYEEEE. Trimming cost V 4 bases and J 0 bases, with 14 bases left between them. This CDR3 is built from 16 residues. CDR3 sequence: CASSVKGRGSYNEQFF. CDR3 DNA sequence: TGTGCCAGCAGCGTCAAGGGGCGAGGCTCCTACAATGAGCAGTTCTTC.

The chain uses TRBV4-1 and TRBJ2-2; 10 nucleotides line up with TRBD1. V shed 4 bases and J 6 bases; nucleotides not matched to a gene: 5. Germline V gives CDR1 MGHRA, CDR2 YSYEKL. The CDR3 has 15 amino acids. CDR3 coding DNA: TGCGCCAGCAGCCCAACCGGGACAGGGGCCGGGGAGCTGTTTTTT. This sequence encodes CASSPTGTGAGELFF.

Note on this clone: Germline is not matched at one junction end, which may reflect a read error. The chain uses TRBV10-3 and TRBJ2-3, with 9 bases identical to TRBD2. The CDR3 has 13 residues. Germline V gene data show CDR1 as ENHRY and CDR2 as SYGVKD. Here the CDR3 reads CAITGTSKDTQYF. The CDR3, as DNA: TGTGCCATCACCGGGACTAGCAAAGATACGCAGTATTTT.

CDR3 sequence reads: CASDPRTGISYEQYF. The CDR3 coding sequence is TGTGCCAGCGATCCGAGGACAGGGATCTCCTACGAGCAGTACTTC. The V call is TRBV6-1, the J call TRBJ2-7, with TRBD1 matching over 8 bases. Germline assignment: CDR1 MNHNS and CDR2 SASEGT. The CDR3 has 15 residues. Trimming at V came to 8 bases and at J to 0 bases, leaving 9 bases not matched to a gene.

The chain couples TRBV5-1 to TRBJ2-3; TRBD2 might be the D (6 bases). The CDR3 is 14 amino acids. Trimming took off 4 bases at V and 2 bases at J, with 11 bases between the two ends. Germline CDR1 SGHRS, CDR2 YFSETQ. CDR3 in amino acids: CASSGGMATDTQYF. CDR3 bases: TGCGCCAGCAGCGGGGGGATGGCCACAGATACGCAGTATTTT.

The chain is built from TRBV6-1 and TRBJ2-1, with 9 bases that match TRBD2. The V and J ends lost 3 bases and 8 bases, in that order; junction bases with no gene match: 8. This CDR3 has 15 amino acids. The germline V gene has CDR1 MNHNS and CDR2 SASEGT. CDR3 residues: CASSDWAGGRDEQFF. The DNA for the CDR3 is TGTGCCAGCAGTGACTGGGCGGGAGGGCGGGATGAGCAGTTCTTC.

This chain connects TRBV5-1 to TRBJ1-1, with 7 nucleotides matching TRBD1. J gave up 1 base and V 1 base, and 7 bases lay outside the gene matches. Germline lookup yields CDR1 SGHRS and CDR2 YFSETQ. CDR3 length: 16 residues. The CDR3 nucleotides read TGCGCCAGCAGCTTGAGTTTCGGGACAGCGAACACTGAAGCTTTCTTT. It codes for CASSLSFGTANTEAFF.

CDR3 nucleotide sequence: TGTGCCAGCAGTCCAGGACTAGCGGTGAGGGAGACCCAGTACTTC. It translates to CASSPGLAVRETQYF. The chain combines TRBV6-5 with TRBJ2-5, with TRBD2 matching over 10 bases. Germline CDR1 and CDR2: MNHEY and SVGAGI. The CDR3 has 15 residues. With 5 bases clipped from V and 5 bases from J, the junction kept 8 bases outside the gene matches.

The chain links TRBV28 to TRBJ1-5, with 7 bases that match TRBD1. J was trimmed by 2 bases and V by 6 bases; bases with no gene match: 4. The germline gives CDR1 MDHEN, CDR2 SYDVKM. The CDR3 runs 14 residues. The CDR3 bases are TGTGCCAGCAGATCCGACAGGGGCAATCAGCCCCAGCATTTT. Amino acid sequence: CASRSDRGNQPQHF.

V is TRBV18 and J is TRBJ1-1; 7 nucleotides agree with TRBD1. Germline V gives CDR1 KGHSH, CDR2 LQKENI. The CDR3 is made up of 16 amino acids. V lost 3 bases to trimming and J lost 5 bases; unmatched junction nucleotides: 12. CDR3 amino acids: CASSPPRGGEGTEAFF. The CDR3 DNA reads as TGTGCCAGCTCACCCCCAAGAGGGGGCGAGGGGACTGAAGCTTTCTTT.

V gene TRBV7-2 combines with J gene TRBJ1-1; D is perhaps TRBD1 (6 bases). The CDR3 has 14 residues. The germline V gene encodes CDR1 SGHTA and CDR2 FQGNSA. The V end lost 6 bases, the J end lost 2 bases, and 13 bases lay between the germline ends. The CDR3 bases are TGTGCCAGCAGTTCCCAGGGGATCAACACTGAAGCTTTCTTT. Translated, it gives CASSSQGINTEAFF.

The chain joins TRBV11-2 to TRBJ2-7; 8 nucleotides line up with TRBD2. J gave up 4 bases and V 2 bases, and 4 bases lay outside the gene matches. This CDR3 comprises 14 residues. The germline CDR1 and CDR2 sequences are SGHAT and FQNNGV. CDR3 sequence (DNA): TGTGCCAGCAGCTTATGGCCTAGCGGGTACGAGCAGTACTTC. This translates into CASSLWPSGYEQYF.

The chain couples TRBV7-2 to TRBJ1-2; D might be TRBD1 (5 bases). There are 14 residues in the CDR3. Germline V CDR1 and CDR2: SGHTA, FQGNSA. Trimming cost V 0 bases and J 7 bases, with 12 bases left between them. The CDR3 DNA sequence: TGTGCCAGCAGCTTAGCGGTACAGGAGGGTGGCTACACCTTC. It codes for CASSLAVQEGGYTF.

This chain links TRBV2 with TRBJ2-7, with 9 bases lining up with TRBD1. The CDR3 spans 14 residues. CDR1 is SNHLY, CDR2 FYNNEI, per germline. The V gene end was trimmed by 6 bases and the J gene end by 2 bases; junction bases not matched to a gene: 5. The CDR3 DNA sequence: TGTGCCAGCAGGGGGACAGGGTTCCCCTACGAGCAGTACTTC. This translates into CASRGTGFPYEQYF.

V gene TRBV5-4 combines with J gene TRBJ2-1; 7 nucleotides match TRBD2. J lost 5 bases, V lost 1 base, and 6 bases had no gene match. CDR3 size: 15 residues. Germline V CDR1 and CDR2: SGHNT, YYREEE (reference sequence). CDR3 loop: CASSLLSGANNEQFF. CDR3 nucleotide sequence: TGTGCCAGCAGCTTGTTAAGCGGGGCCAACAATGAGCAGTTCTTC. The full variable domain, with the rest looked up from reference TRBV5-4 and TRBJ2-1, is ETGVTQSPTHLIKTRGQQVTLRCSSQSGHNTVSWYQQALGQGPQFIFQYYREEENGRGNFPPRFSGLQFPNYSSELNVNALELDDSALYLCASSLLSGANNEQFFGPGTRLTVL.

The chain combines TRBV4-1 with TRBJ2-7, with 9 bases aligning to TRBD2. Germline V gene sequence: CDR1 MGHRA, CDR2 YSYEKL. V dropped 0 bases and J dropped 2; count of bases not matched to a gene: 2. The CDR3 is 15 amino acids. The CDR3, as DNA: TGCGCCAGCAGCCAAGAGCGCGGGAGGGCCTACGAGCAGTACTTC. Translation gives CASSQERGRAYEQYF.

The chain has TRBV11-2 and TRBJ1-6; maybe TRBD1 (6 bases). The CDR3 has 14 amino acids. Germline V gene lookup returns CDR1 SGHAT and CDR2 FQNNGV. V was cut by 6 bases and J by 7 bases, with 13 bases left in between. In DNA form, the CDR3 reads TGTGCCAGCAGGGGAACAGGGCTAAATTCACCCCTCCACTTT. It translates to CASRGTGLNSPLHF.